This T cell receptor beta chain is drawn from a study of cytomegalovirus exposure and HLA in healthy donors. About the research overall: A later analysis reported the same platform for the roughly 120 validation repertoires and the roughly 700 first-cohort repertoires.

Sequenced by immunoSEQ multiplex PCR; TCRdb stores in-frame clones only, minus some. There are over 150,000 clones in the sample; approximately 86% occur only once, and over 2% lies in the top ten. This clone was seen only a few times. Its specificity is not known. CDR1 is LNHDA and CDR2 is SQIVND in the germline V gene (reference sequence). The CDR3 covers 15 residues. Trimming cost V 3 bases and J 4 bases, with 13 bases left between them. Whole-study findings and limits: A few CMV-associated chains were confirmed in vitro to be specific for CMV antigens. Some TCR beta chains (about 170 of them) were listed as cytomegalovirus-associated.

This clonotype was obtained from a human donor in good health. The chain recombines TRBV19 with TRBJ2-1; D gene ambiguous. Sequencing was done on a sample of PBMCs. CDR3 coding DNA: TGTGCCAGTAGTATCCGTCCGGCGGATTACAATGAGCAGTTCTTC. Residues: CASSIRPADYNEQFF. The full variable domain, completed using reference TRBV19 and TRBJ2-1, is DGGITQSPKYLFRKEGQNVTLSCEQNLNHDAMYWYRQDPGQGLRLIYYSQIVNDFQKGDIAEGYSVSREKKESFPLTVTSAQKNPTAFYLCASSIRPADYNEQFFGPGTRLTVL.